The source of this TCR beta chain is a study of blood T cell repertoires in COVID-19. Study as a whole: COVID-19 samples, acute and convalescent, were from the United States, Italy and Spain. Sources were T cells, B-cell-depleted T cells, or PBMCs; the material itself was cDNA or gDNA.

Authors' data handling: Reference gene primer amplification in the assay estimated nucleated cell counts. Clones were sequenced by immunoSEQ multiplex PCR, and TCRdb holds only the in-frame ones, with some missing. V, J and clone size reflect that table, while D and trimming were determined from the DNA. The table shows 120,000 to 150,000 clones, with 85% occurring only once. Trimming at V came to 7 bases and at J to 6 bases, leaving 18 bases not matched to a gene. The CDR3 consists of 18 residues. Germline V gives CDR1 SQVTM, CDR2 ANQGSEA. This receptor was identified in a man aged 50 or older with acute or convalescent COVID-19. Material for sequencing was peripheral blood. The gene calls are TRBV29-1 and TRBJ2-3, with 14 bases matching TRBD2. The CDR3 loop is CSALGLAGERGWVDTQYF. The CDR3 DNA is TGCAGCGCACTGGGACTAGCGGGAGAACGGGGGTGGGTCGATACGCAGTATTTT.